This record covers a single TCR beta chain. At one end the junction does not follow the germline gene, possibly because of a read error. The germline CDR1 and CDR2 sequences are LNHDA and SQIVND (reference sequence). CDR3 size: 10 residues. Everyone who took part was 18 to 89 years old, and they came from about two dozen US areas. This sample is drawn from a study of blood T cell repertoires in COVID-19. TCRdb keeps only in-frame clones here, not all; method: immunoSEQ multiplex PCR. Of over 250,000 clones listed, about 81% are singletons. Material: PBMCs or T cells enriched from blood (not recorded which). The chain carries TRBV19 and TRBJ1-3, with TRBD1 as a possible D gene (5 bases). The sequence derives from a man aged 30-40 years with acute COVID-19. The CDR3: CASRGPVDVW. In nucleotides, the CDR3 is TGTGCCAGTAGGGGGCCAGTCGATGTGTGG.